The rows below give T cell receptor beta chains drawn from one sample of a study of cytomegalovirus exposure and HLA in healthy donors. Clones were read by immunoSEQ multiplex PCR, and TCRdb kept only the in-frame ones, dropping some. The data show some 55,000 clones, about four fifths seen once. Sample: PBMCs. The receptors stem from a man in his forties in good health and CMV-seronegative. Each CDR3 is given with its conserved first and last residue. A D gene is named only where the DNA matches it firmly. The size field is filled for only some rows; it gives once, few, many or a size class.

-	TRBV7-3	TRBJ1-1	-	TGTGCCAGCAGCTTAAGGGGGGACACTGAAGCTTTCTTT	CASSLRGDTEAFF
-	TRBV6-6	TRBJ2-2	-	TGTGCCAGCCTTCCAGGGTTTGGGCTCGGGGAGCTGTTTTTT	CASLPGFGLGELFF
-	TRBV4-2	TRBJ2-5	TRBD2	TGTGCCAGCAGCAGCCCCGGGAGGGTGGAGACCCAGTACTTC	CASSSPGRVETQYF
once	TRBV6-1	TRBJ2-5	TRBD1	TGTGCCAGCAGGAATCCCACCGGGACAGAAGAGACCCAGTACTTC	CASRNPTGTEETQYF
few	TRBV6-1	TRBJ1-4	-	TGTGCCAGCAGTGAAGGAAAGAATTGGAGGGCGGAAAAACTGTTTTTT	CASSEGKNWRAEKLFF
-	TRBV25-1	TRBJ2-5	TRBD2	TGTGCCAGCAGTGACCTAGCGGGGCTCATTGAGACCCAGTACTTC	CASSDLAGLIETQYF
-	TRBV27	TRBJ1-2	-	TGTGCCAGCAGTTTAGCGGCAGGAGGGAGCTACACCTTC	CASSLAAGGSYTF
-	TRBV7-8	TRBJ1-5	TRBD1	TGTGCCAGCAGCTTAGGTGGGACAGTTTCCCAGCCCCAGCATTTT	CASSLGGTVSQPQHF
-	TRBV7-6	TRBJ1-2	-	TGTGCCAGCAGCCAGGGTAGTGGCTACACCTTC	CASSQGSGYTF
once	TRBV27	TRBJ2-5	-	TGTGCCAGCAGTTACATCAGGGGTTCGGGTAGGGAGACCCAGTACTTC	CASSYIRGSGRETQYF
-	TRBV4-1	TRBJ1-6	-	TGCGCCAGCAGCCAAGATGGTCGGGCCCTCCACTTT	CASSQDGRALHF
-	TRBV9	TRBJ2-1	-	TGTGCCAGCAGCGTATATTCAACTTTGTACAATGAGCAGTTCTTC	CASSVYSTLYNEQFF
-	TRBV28	TRBJ1-6	TRBD1	TGTGCCAGCAGTCCATCCAGACAGGGGTCGAGCTCCTATAATTCACCCCTCCACTTT	CASSPSRQGSSSYNSPLHF
-	TRBV30	TRBJ2-1	TRBD2	TGTGCCTGGGGACTAGCGGGCAATGAGCAGTTCTTC	CAWGLAGNEQFF
-	TRBV7-2	TRBJ2-3	TRBD2	TGTGCCAGCAGCTTAGAGCCGGGAGGGGGTCGCACAGATACGCAGTATTTT	CASSLEPGGGRTDTQYF